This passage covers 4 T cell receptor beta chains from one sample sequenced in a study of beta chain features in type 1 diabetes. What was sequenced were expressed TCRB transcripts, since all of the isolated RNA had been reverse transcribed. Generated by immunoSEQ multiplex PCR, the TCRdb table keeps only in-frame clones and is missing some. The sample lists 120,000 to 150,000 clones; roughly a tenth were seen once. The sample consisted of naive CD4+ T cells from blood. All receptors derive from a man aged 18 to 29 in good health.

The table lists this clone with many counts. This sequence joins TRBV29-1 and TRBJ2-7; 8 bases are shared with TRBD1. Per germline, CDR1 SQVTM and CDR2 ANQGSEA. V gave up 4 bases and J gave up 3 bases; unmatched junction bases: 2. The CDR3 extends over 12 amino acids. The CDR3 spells CSVGRGLYEQYF. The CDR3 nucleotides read TGCAGCGTTGGCAGGGGGCTCTACGAGCAGTACTTC.

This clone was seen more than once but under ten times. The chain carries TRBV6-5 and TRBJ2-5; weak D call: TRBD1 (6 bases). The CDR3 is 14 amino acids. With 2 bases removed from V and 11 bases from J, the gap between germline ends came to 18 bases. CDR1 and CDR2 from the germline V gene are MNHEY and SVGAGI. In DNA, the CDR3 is TGTGCCAGCAGTTACGGCAAACCGTCAGGGGAGCAGTACTTC. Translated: CASSYGKPSGEQYF.

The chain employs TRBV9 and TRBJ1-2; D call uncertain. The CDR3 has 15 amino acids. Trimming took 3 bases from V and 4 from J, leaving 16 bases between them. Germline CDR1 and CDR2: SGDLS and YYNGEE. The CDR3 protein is CASSDADTFLYGYTF. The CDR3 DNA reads TGTGCCAGCAGCGACGCCGACACTTTCCTCTATGGCTACACCTTC. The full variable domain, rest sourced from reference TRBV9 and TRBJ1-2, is DSGVTQTPKHLITATGQRVTLRCSPRSGDLSVYWYQQSLDQGLQFLIQYYNGEERAKGNILERFSAQQFPDLHSELNLSSLELGDSALYFCASSDADTFLYGYTFGSGTRLTVV.

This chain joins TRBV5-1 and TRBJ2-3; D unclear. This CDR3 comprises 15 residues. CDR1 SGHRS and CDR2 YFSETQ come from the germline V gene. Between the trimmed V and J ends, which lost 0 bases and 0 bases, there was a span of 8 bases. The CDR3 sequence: CASSLVGLSTDTQYF. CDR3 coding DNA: TGCGCCAGCAGCTTGGTTGGGCTAAGCACAGATACGCAGTATTTT.